This T cell receptor (beta chain) is drawn from a study of identical twins. V was cut by 10 bases and J by 1 base, with 6 bases left in between. The CDR3 spans 11 residues. CDR1 and CDR2 (germline): MDHEN, SYDVKM. TCRdb called the 5' RACE reads again in MiXCR, with one record for every CDR3 protein. Of some 690,000 distinct CDR3 sequences listed, about 20% are singletons. Separately, the same data were catalogued under a study of T cells expressing NK-cell markers. As that report states: Among four donors, these clonotypes also ranked first in the CD3+CD56-NKG2C+ fraction.

Sequences were obtained from PBMCs. This TCR came from a woman aged 18-29 years in good health. The V and J genes are TRBV28 and TRBJ2-3; D unresolved. The CDR3 loop is CAIVGTDTQYF. The CDR3 DNA sequence: TGTGCCATCGTGGGCACAGATACGCAGTATTTT.